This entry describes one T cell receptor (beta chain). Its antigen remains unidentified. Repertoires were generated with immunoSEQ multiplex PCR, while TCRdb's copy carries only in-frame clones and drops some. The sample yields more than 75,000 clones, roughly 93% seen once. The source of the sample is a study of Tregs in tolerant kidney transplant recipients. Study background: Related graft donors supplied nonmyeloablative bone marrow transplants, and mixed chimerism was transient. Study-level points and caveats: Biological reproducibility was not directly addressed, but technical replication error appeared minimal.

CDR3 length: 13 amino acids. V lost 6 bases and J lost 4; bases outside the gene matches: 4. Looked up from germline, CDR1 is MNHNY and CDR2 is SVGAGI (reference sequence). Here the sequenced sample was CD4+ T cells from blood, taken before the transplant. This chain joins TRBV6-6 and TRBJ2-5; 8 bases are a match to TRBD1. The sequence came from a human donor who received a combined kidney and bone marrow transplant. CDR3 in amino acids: CASSRQGLETQYF. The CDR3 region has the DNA TGTGCCAGCAGCCGACAGGGGTTAGAGACCCAGTACTTC.